This TCR beta chain was recovered during a study of vaccination effects on CD4 cells after COVID-19. Study-wide context: Sampling occurred a median 72 days post second dose, range 14 to 241.

Germline V CDR1 and CDR2: LGHDT, YNNKEL (reference sequence). V dropped 1 base and J dropped 7 bases, with 11 bases sitting between them. The CDR3 runs 15 residues. As concerns this clone: As yet, its antigen is unknown.

Produced via immunoSEQ multiplex PCR; TCRdb's table is partial and in-frame only. Found here are fewer than 35,000 clones, 80% to 85% of them singletons; the top ten hold 5% to 6.5%. The ViraFEST assay expanded antigen-specific CD4+ T cells with viral peptide pools before sequencing. The culture ran for approximately nine days before CD4+ T cells were isolated. The cohort was immunized with two doses of either the BNT162b2 or mRNA-1273 vaccine. Having tested negative for nucleocapsid antibodies, the vaccine recipients showed no prior SARS-CoV-2 infection. A half-volume exchange with IL-2 medium occurred on days 3 and 7.

The V call is TRBV3-1 (or the pseudogene TRBV3-2), the J call TRBJ1-6; possibly TRBD1 for D (6 bases). The source of this sequence is a human donor who received a COVID-19 vaccine. Some clones in this sample may be carry-over from other donors' samples. Sequencing used CD4+ T cells from PBMCs cultured with SARS-CoV-2 spike peptides, obtained after COVID-19 vaccination. The CDR3 protein is CASSQVGGGNSPLHF. The CDR3 nucleotides are TGTGCCAGCAGCCAAGTAGGAGGGGGGAATTCACCCCTCCACTTT.